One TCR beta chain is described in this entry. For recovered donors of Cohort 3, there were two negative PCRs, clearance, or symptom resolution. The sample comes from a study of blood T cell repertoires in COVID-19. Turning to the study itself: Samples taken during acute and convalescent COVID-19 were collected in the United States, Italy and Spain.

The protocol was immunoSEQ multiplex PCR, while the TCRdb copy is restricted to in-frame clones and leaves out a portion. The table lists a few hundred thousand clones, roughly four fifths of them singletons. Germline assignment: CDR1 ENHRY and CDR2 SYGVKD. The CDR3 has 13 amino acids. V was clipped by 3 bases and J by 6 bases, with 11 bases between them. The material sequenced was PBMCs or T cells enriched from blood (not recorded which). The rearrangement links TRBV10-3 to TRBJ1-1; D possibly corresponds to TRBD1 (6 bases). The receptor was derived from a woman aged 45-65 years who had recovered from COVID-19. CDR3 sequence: CAISDNPGAEAFF. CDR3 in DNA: TGTGCCATCAGTGACAACCCAGGGGCTGAAGCTTTCTTT.